This TCR beta chain comes out of a study of blood T cell repertoires in COVID-19. Study background: The United States, Italy and Spain were the sources of the acute and convalescent COVID-19 samples. PBMCs, B-cell-depleted T cells, or T cells were the source of the cDNA or gDNA that made up the material.

The protocol was immunoSEQ multiplex PCR, while the TCRdb copy is restricted to in-frame clones and leaves out a portion. The table has about 170,000 clones, over 65% seen once. Germline V gene data show CDR1 as MGHRA and CDR2 as YSYEKL. The trim removed 8 bases at V and 4 bases at J, leaving 9 bases unmatched. The CDR3 extends over 16 amino acids. This clone was seen a few times. What was sequenced was peripheral blood. The chain employs TRBV4-1 and TRBJ2-2; TRBD1 matches 11 bases. The receptor's source is a man aged 55 to 69 with acute or convalescent COVID-19. CDR3 sequence reads: CASRRGTGGFTGELFF. In nucleotides, the CDR3 is TGCGCCAGCCGCCGGGGGACAGGGGGTTTCACCGGGGAGCTGTTTTTT.